This T cell receptor (beta chain) was recorded in a study of T cells expressing NK-cell markers. Turning to the study itself: The authors derived TCR beta repertoires from sorted CD3+CD56+NKG2C+, CD3+CD56+NKG2C- and CD3+CD56-NKG2C+ T cells. Sequencing covered eight donors, seven HCMV-seropositive and one seronegative. Study outcomes and limitations: In a handful of donors, dominant CD3+CD56+NKG2C+ clones formed 1.0-7.0% of CD8+ cells. The leading position in the CD3+CD56-NKG2C+ fraction of a few donors also went to these clonotypes.

After re-calling the 5' RACE reads, TCRdb lists one entry per CDR3 protein, DNA absent. The sample shows about 6,000 distinct CDR3 sequences, and 60% sits with its ten largest clones. This CDR3 is built from 19 residues. Germline CDR1 is SGHAT and CDR2 is FQNNGV. About this clonotype: Its antigen is as yet unknown.

The receptor's source is a man in his late teens or twenties in good health. The V and J genes are TRBV11-2 and TRBJ1-6; lacking DNA, the TRBD1 call made by TCRdb goes unchecked. Sequencing was carried out using blood T cells: a sorted CD56 or NKG2C T cell subset, CD4+ or CD8+ T cells, or bulk PBMC T cells (not recorded which). The CDR3: CASSHVPGQGSSYNSPLHF.